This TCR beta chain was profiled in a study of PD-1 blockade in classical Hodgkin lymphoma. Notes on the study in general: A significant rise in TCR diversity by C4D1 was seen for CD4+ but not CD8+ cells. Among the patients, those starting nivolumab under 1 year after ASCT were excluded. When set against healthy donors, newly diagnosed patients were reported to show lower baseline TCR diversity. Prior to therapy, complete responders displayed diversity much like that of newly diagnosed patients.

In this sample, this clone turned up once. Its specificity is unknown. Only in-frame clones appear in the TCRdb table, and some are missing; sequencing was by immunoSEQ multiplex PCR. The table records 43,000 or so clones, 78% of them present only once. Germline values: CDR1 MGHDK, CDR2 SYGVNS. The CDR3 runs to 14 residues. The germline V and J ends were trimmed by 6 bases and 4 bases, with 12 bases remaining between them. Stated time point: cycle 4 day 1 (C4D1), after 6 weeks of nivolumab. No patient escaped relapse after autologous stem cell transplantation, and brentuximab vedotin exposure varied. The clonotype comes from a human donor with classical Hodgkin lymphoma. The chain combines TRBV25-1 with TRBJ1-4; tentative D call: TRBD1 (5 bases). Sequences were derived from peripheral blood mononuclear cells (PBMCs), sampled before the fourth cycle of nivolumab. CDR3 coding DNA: TGTGCCAGCAGCGACCAGGGATTTAATGAAAAACTGTTTTTT. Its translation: CASSDQGFNEKLFF.